This record concerns one TCR beta chain sequence. Sample treatment: preoperative locoregional IRX-2 cytokine immunotherapy. This phase Ib study tested locoregional IRX-2 cytokine immunotherapy given before surgery. TCRdb's table, derived via immunoSEQ multiplex PCR, lists solely in-frame clones and lacks some. The table shows about 26,000 clones, with around 80% occurring only once. The V gene end was trimmed by 6 bases and the J gene end by 8 bases; junction bases not matched to a gene: 9. There are 13 residues in the CDR3. Germline V lookup: CDR1 MNHGY, CDR2 SAAAGT. This record comes from a study of preoperative IRX-2 immunotherapy in early breast cancer.

The V call is TRBV6-8, the J call TRBJ1-2, with 7 bases aligning to TRBD1. The receptor was derived from a human donor with breast cancer. Material: lymph node tissue, obtained after IRX-2 immunotherapy. The CDR3 bases are TGTGCCAGCAGCCAACCAGGGGGTCGGGGCTACACCTTC. Protein product: CASSQPGGRGYTF.